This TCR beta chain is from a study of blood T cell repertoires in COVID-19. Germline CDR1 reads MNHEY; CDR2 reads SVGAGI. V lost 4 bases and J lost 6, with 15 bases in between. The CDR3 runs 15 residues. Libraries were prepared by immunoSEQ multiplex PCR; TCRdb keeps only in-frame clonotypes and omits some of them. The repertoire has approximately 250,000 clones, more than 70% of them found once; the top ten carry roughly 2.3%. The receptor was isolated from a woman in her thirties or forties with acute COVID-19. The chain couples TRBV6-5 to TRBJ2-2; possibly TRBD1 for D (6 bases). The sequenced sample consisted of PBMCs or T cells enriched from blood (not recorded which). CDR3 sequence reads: CASSSPHTGSGELFF. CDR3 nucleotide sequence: TGTGCCAGCAGTTCCCCCCATACAGGGTCCGGGGAGCTGTTTTTT.